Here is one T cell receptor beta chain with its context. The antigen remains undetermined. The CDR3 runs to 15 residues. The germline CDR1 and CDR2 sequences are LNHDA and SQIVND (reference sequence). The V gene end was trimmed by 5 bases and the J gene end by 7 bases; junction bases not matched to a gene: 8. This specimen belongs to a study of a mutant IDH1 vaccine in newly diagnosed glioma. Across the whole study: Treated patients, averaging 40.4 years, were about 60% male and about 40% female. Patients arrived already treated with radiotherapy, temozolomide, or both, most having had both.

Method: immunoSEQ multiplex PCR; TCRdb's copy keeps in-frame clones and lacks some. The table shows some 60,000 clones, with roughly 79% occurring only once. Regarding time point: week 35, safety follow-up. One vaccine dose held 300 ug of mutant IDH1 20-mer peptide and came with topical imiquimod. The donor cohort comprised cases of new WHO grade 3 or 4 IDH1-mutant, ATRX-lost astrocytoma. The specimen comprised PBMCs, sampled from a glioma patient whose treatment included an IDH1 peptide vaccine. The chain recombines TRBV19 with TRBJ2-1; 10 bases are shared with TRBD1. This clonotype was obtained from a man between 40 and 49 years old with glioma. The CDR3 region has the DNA TGTGCCAGTAGTGAAGGGACAGGGGCTAAGAATGAGCAGTTCTTC. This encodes CASSEGTGAKNEQFF.